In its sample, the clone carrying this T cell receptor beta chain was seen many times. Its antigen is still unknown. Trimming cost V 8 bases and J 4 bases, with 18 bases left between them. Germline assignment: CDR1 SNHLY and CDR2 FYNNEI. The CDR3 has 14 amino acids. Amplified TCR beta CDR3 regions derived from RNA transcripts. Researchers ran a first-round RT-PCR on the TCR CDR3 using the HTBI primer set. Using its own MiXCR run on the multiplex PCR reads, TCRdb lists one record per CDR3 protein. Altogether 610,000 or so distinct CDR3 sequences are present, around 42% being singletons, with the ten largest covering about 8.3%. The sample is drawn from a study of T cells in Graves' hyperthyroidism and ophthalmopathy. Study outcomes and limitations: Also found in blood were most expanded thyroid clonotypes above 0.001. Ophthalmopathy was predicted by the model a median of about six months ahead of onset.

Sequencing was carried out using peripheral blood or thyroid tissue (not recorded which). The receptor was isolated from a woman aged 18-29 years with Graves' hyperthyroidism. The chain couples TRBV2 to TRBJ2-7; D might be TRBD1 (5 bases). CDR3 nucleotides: TGTGCCAGCGCCCCCCCGACAGCCGATTACGAGCAGTACTTC. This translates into CASAPPTADYEQYF.